These 23 T cell receptor beta chains share one sample of origin, sequenced in a study of shared clonotypes between healthy human individuals. This table comes from immunoSEQ multiplex PCR, and its TCRdb copy is limited to in-frame clones, with some not included. This repertoire shows about 1 million clones, approximately 70% found once; its top ten account for nearly 1.5%. Sequencing was carried out using memory CD4+ T cells sorted from blood. Subset in this sample: CD45RA-negative fraction. The receptors stem from a man between 18 and 29 years old in good health.

This clone was observed many times. The V and J genes are TRBV10-3 and TRBJ1-2; D is perhaps TRBD1 (5 bases). Per germline, CDR1 ENHRY and CDR2 SYGVKD. With 4 bases removed from V and 4 bases from J, the gap between germline ends came to 16 bases. This CDR3 has 15 residues. The CDR3 DNA reads TGTGCCATCAGTGGGGGACGGGCCTCTACCTATGGCTACACCTTC. Amino acids: CAISGGRASTYGYTF.

V usage is TRBV14 and J usage is TRBJ2-5; 9 nucleotides agree with TRBD2. CDR3 length: 13 amino acids. Unmatched junction bases numbered 2, after V lost 4 bases and J lost 5 bases. CDR1 SGHDN and CDR2 FVKESK come from the germline V gene. The CDR3 bases are TGTGCCAGCAGCCGCGGACTAGCGGAGACCCAGTACTTC. Protein: CASSRGLAETQYF. The variable domain in full, completed from reference TRBV14 and TRBJ2-5, reads EAGVTQFPSHSVIEKGQTVTLRCDPISGHDNLYWYRRVMGKEIKFLLHFVKESKQDESGMPNNRFLAERTGGTYSTLKVQPAELEDSGVYFCASSRGLAETQYFGPGTRLLVL.

The chain has TRBV5-4 and TRBJ1-2; TRBD1 matches at 9 bases. This CDR3 spans 15 amino acids. Germline lookup yields CDR1 SGHNT and CDR2 YYREEE (reference sequence). V shed 0 bases and J 3 bases; nucleotides not matched to a gene: 3. CDR3 loop: CASSLGTGEDYGYTF. The DNA for the CDR3 is TGTGCCAGCAGCTTGGGGACAGGGGAAGACTATGGCTACACCTTC.

V and J are TRBV6-6 and TRBJ1-5; D unresolved. V lost 2 bases, J lost 0 bases, and 11 bases lay in between. CDR3 length: 16 amino acids. CDR1 and CDR2 (germline): MNHNY, SVGAGI (reference sequence). The CDR3 here is CASSYTAATSNQPQHF. The CDR3, as DNA: TGTGCCAGCAGTTACACGGCAGCCACTAGCAATCAGCCCCAGCATTTT.

The rearrangement joins TRBV9 to TRBJ2-1; D remains unclear. The CDR3 is 14 residues long. Trimming removed 2 bases at V and 6 bases at J, with 12 bases between. The germline V gene encodes CDR1 SGDLS and CDR2 YYNGEE. The CDR3 is CASSVITSSNEQFF. CDR3 in DNA: TGTGCCAGCAGCGTTATTACCAGCAGCAATGAGCAGTTCTTC.

The genes are TRBV6-5 and TRBJ1-1; no clear D. V lost 7 bases and J lost 5, with 8 bases in between. The CDR3 is 11 residues long. Germline V gene sequence: CDR1 MNHEY, CDR2 SVGAGI. Here the CDR3 DNA reads TGTGCCAGCAAGTATTTGACTGAAGCTTTCTTT. Its translation: CASKYLTEAFF.

As for this clone: Other DNA sequences in the sample encode the same CDR3. The J gene is TRBJ1-1, the V gene TRBV7-9; no firm D call. Germline CDR1 SEHNR, CDR2 FQNEAQ (reference sequence). Trimming stripped 1 base from V and 7 bases from J, with 4 bases between. This CDR3 is 11 amino acids long. This chain's CDR3 is CASSLGSEAFF. In DNA form, the CDR3 reads TGTGCCAGCAGCTTAGGCAGTGAAGCTTTCTTT.

As concerns this clone: A much larger clone lies a single base off, so this may be a read error. The V call is TRBV6-1, the J call TRBJ2-7; 10 bases match TRBD1. The CDR3 covers 14 residues. V trimming: 5 bases; J trimming: 0 bases; junction bases outside the gene matches: 1. Looked up from germline, CDR1 is MNHNS and CDR2 is SASEGT. CDR3 in amino acids: CASSRTGGSYEQYF. The DNA of the CDR3 is TGTGCCAGCAGTAGGACAGGGGGCTCCTACGAGCAGTACTTC.

The table lists this clone with many counts. This chain connects TRBV4-1 to TRBJ2-7, with 7 bases fitting TRBD2. The V segment lost 7 bases and the J segment 0 bases; nucleotides outside the gene matches: 6. Germline V CDR1 and CDR2: MGHRA, YSYEKL. The CDR3 length is 14 residues. The CDR3 coding sequence is TGCGCCAGCACCCCCGGGGGGAACTCCTACGAGCAGTACTTC. Encoded protein: CASTPGGNSYEQYF.

CDR3 bases: TGTGCCAGCAGCTTAGATTCTCCCGGGACCGATGGCTACACCTTC. It encodes CASSLDSPGTDGYTF. This chain connects TRBV7-9 to TRBJ1-2, with D perhaps matching TRBD1 (5 bases). Germline-derived CDR1 and CDR2 are SEHNR and FQNEAQ (reference sequence). V was shortened by 1 base and J by 6 bases, with 15 bases between the two germline ends. The CDR3 is 15 amino acids.

CDR3 in DNA: TGTGCCAGCAGACAGGGGGTGCTTGAGGAGCAGTACTTC. This gives the protein CASRQGVLEEQYF. J is TRBJ2-7 and V is TRBV27, with 8 nucleotides matching TRBD1. The CDR3 covers 13 residues. J was trimmed by 7 bases and V by 6 bases; bases with no gene match: 8. The germline CDR1 and CDR2 sequences are MNHEY and SMNVEV (reference sequence).

This clone has more than one count but fewer than ten. The chain is built from TRBV2 and TRBJ1-2, with a weak D call TRBD1 (5 bases). V was cut by 3 bases and J by 0 bases, with 5 bases left in between. CDR3 size: 13 residues. From germline, CDR1 is SNHLY and CDR2 FYNNEI. CDR3 DNA sequence: TGTGCCAGCAGTGAGGACACTAACTATGGCTACACCTTC. Translated, it gives CASSEDTNYGYTF.

DNA for the CDR3: TGTGCCAGCAGTGAAGCGCGTATAGTTGGTTCGCGACGGGAGCAGTTCTTC. The encoded protein is CASSEARIVGSRREQFF. The V gene is TRBV2, the J gene TRBJ2-1; D gene uncertain. CDR1 and CDR2 (germline): SNHLY, FYNNEI. Deletions cut 0 bases from V and 10 bases from J, with 22 bases between. The CDR3 covers 17 residues.

The gene calls are TRBV5-1 and TRBJ1-4, with TRBD1 matching over 8 bases. V shed 1 base and J 3 bases; nucleotides not matched to a gene: 2. CDR3 length: 15 residues. CDR1 and CDR2 from the germline V gene are SGHRS and YFSETQ. In nucleotides, the CDR3 is TGCGCCAGCAGCTTGACGGGACAGGCTAATGAAAAACTGTTTTTT. Its protein product is CASSLTGQANEKLFF.

This clone was counted ten times or more. This chain uses TRBV6-1 with TRBJ1-2; D is perhaps TRBD1 (6 bases). V was shortened by 3 bases and J by 0 bases, with 11 bases between the two germline ends. This CDR3 is built from 15 residues. CDR1 and CDR2 (germline): MNHNS, SASEGT. The CDR3 DNA reads TGTGCCAGCAGTGACCTTACAGGGCCTAACTATGGCTACACCTTC. This sequence encodes CASSDLTGPNYGYTF.

The chain recombines TRBV2 with TRBJ1-2; D may be TRBD1 (5 bases). The CDR3 is 14 amino acids. CDR1 and CDR2 (germline): SNHLY, FYNNEI. Deletions cut 6 bases from V and 6 bases from J, with 17 bases between. CDR3 sequence (DNA): TGTGCCAGCAGGGGATGGGGGTCGGGGAATGGCTACACCTTC. Translation gives CASRGWGSGNGYTF.

The rearrangement joins TRBV4-3 to TRBJ2-5, with D maybe TRBD2 (6 bases). V lost 1 base to trimming and J lost 3 bases, with 33 bases between them. Germline V gives CDR1 LGHNA, CDR2 YSLEER. This CDR3 region has 22 residues. The CDR3 DNA sequence: TGCGCCAGCAGCCAAGGGTATGGGGGGTTGTTGGGTTTCTCCGGCCCGAAAGAGACCCAGTACTTC. The encoded protein is CASSQGYGGLLGFSGPKETQYF.

The CDR3 spells CASRRQGRGNTGELFF. As DNA, the CDR3 is TGTGCCAGTAGGAGACAGGGGCGGGGGAACACCGGGGAGCTGTTTTTT. The chain is built from TRBV19 and TRBJ2-2, with 8 bases lining up with TRBD1. V dropped 6 bases and J dropped 1; count of bases not matched to a gene: 7. The CDR3 length is 16 residues. Germline V gives CDR1 LNHDA, CDR2 SQIVND (reference sequence). Full variable domain (rest looked up from reference TRBV19 and TRBJ2-2): DGGITQSPKYLFRKEGQNVTLSCEQNLNHDAMYWYRQDPGQGLRLIYYSQIVNDFQKGDIAEGYSVSREKKESFPLTVTSAQKNPTAFYLCASRRQGRGNTGELFFGEGSRLTVL.

The CDR3 reads CASSSSTGTTEAFF. CDR3 nucleotide sequence: TGTGCCAGCAGCTCATCGACAGGGACCACTGAAGCTTTCTTT. The gene calls are TRBV7-2 and TRBJ1-1; 7 bases align to TRBD1. Germline loops: CDR1 SGHTA, CDR2 FQGNSA. This CDR3 is 14 amino acids long. V was pared by 4 bases and J by 4 bases, with 6 bases of the junction left unmatched.

This clone was picked up a small number of times. The chain employs TRBV25-1 and TRBJ2-1, with 7 bases fitting TRBD1. J gave up 4 bases and V 7 bases, and 7 bases lay outside the gene matches. There are 14 residues in the CDR3. Germline lookup yields CDR1 MGHDK and CDR2 SYGVNS. The CDR3 protein is CASKKPGQYNEQFF. The CDR3 coding sequence is TGTGCCAGCAAAAAACCGGGACAGTACAATGAGCAGTTCTTC.

The rearrangement joins TRBV6-1 to TRBJ1-5, with 9 bases lining up with TRBD1. The CDR3 runs 14 residues. The germline gives CDR1 MNHNS, CDR2 SASEGT. Trimming cost V 4 bases and J 5 bases; bases outside gene matches: 3. CDR3 loop: CASSVTGGHQPQHF. The CDR3 DNA is TGTGCCAGCAGTGTGACAGGGGGGCATCAGCCCCAGCATTTT.

The rearrangement joins TRBV7-2 to TRBJ1-3; TRBD1 matches 7 bases. The CDR3 is 15 residues long. V lost 5 bases and J lost 0; bases outside the gene matches: 4. Germline V gene lookup returns CDR1 SGHTA and CDR2 FQGNSA. CDR3 DNA: TGTGCCAGCAGCCGGGGACAGTCCTCTGGAAACACCATATATTTT. Amino acid sequence: CASSRGQSSGNTIYF.

This clone was counted a few times. The chain employs TRBV7-3 and TRBJ2-1; TRBD1 matches at 8 bases. Unmatched junction bases numbered 6, after V lost 6 bases and J lost 5 bases. Germline CDR1 is SGHTA and CDR2 is FQGTGA. The CDR3 length is 14 residues. CDR3 protein: CASSPGQANNEQFF. The CDR3 DNA follows: TGTGCCAGCAGTCCGGGACAGGCTAACAATGAGCAGTTCTTC.